The rows below give T cell receptor beta chains drawn from one sample of a study of blood T cell repertoires in COVID-19. Only in-frame clones appear in the TCRdb table, and some are missing; sequencing was by immunoSEQ multiplex PCR. Of 300,000 to 450,000 clones in the sample, roughly 87% were seen once. The sample taken for sequencing was peripheral blood. These TCRs come from a woman in her sixties or seventies with COVID-19, enrolled during active disease. CDR3s leave out the opening cysteine and the closing phenylalanine or tryptophan.

ASSRKGQGGEKLF	TRBJ1-4	TRBV27
ASSLSYRTGGRGSPLH	TRBJ1-6	TRBV5-1
ASSVSFLQEKVRNTEAF	TRBJ1-1	TRBV9
ASSLGQGLPQDGYT	TRBJ1-2	TRBV5-1
ASTLRFPEAF	TRBJ1-1	TRBV21-1
ASSVEGQPNTEAF	TRBJ1-1	TRBV9
ASSKTGITYEQY	TRBJ2-7	TRBV18
ASSLGLAGGEEEQF	TRBJ2-1	TRBV7-2
ATLPGTGGADTQY	TRBJ2-3	TRBV6-5
SVEDWGQGTDEQY	TRBJ2-7	TRBV29-1
ASSPVSVYGYT	TRBJ1-2	TRBV3-1/TRBV3-2
ASSANPRNGYT	TRBJ1-2	TRBV12-3/TRBV12-4
ASSLSPGQGGYNEQF	TRBJ2-1	TRBV27
AADGYT	TRBJ1-2	TRBV7-9
ASSRLAGEETQY	TRBJ2-5	TRBV4-1
ASSPNGGGYT	TRBJ1-2	TRBV18
ASSLPRIYEQY	TRBJ2-7	TRBV5-1
ASSPELRNSPLH	TRBJ1-6	TRBV18
ASSQDSFVSGNEQY	TRBJ2-7	TRBV3-1/TRBV3-2
ASSKGQMSATNEKLF	TRBJ1-4	TRBV5-1
ASSIREHYGYT	TRBJ1-2	TRBV19
ASSLEAGGPRNEQF	TRBJ2-1	TRBV11-2
AIKPDRGANEKLF	TRBJ1-4	TRBV10-3
ASSYPGGELF	TRBJ1-4	TRBV6-6
ASSRDSFYGYT	TRBJ1-2	TRBV6-5
ASSNNLAGGGDTQY	TRBJ2-3	TRBV7-9
ASSDRGSGANVLT	TRBJ2-6	TRBV5-4
ASSQDPPLAGGPDEQF	TRBJ2-1	TRBV4-1
ASSAQGGNEKLF	TRBJ1-4	TRBV9
ASSPTGSWNEKLF	TRBJ1-4	TRBV9
ASSPGLAGYEQF	TRBJ2-1	TRBV7-2